The 30 T cell receptor beta chains reported below all come from one sample, sequenced in a study of blood T cell repertoires in COVID-19. Measured with immunoSEQ multiplex PCR; TCRdb has only the in-frame clones, and not every one. The data show 59,000 or so clones, 75% to 85% seen once. The sequencing sample was made of peripheral blood. The receptors here all came from a man aged 55 to 70 with acute or convalescent COVID-19.

This clone came up once. This sequence joins TRBV6-6 and TRBJ2-3; no definite D call. Germline V gene data show CDR1 as MNHNY and CDR2 as SVGAGI (reference sequence). The CDR3 has 13 amino acids. V lost 0 bases and J lost 4, with 5 bases in between. The CDR3 reads CASSYSPADTQYF. Written as DNA, the CDR3 is TGTGCCAGCAGTTACTCGCCGGCAGATACGCAGTATTTT.

V gene TRBV6-1 combines with J gene TRBJ1-1, with 10 bases identical to TRBD1. The CDR3 runs to 13 residues. Germline CDR1 and CDR2: MNHNS and SASEGT. Trimming took 6 bases from V and 5 from J; bases not matched to a gene: 3. The CDR3 nucleotides are TGTGCCAGCAGGGACAGGGGGAATACTGAAGCTTTCTTT. It yields the protein CASRDRGNTEAFF.

The chain is built from TRBV28 and TRBJ1-5; D is perhaps TRBD1 (6 bases). The CDR3 extends over 15 amino acids. Germline V gene sequence: CDR1 MDHEN, CDR2 SYDVKM. V lost 4 bases and J 6 bases, leaving 16 bases between the germline ends. CDR3 in DNA: TGTGCCAGCAGTTATCAACAGGGTATCATTCAGCCCCAGCATTTT. Translation: CASSYQQGIIQPQHF.

To note about this clone: At one end the junction does not follow the germline gene, possibly because of a read error. V gene TRBV12-3 or TRBV12-4 combines with J gene TRBJ1-2, with a weak D call TRBD1 (6 bases). The CDR3 is 13 amino acids. This CDR3 is CASSLGGVYGYTF. CDR3 in DNA: TGTGCCAGCAGCTTAGGGGGGGTCTATGGCTACACCTTC.

The chain is built from TRBV11-1 and TRBJ1-1; 9 nucleotides match TRBD1. CDR1 is SGHAT and CDR2 is FQDESV in the germline V gene (reference sequence). This CDR3 comprises 13 residues. V was pared by 8 bases and J by 4 bases, with 5 bases of the junction left unmatched. The CDR3 region has the DNA TGTGCCAGCGCCTACAGGGGGCTCACTGAAGCTTTCTTT. Protein: CASAYRGLTEAFF.

In its sample, this clone was seen once. The J gene is TRBJ1-2, the V gene TRBV2; perhaps TRBD1 as D (6 bases). V lost 6 bases and J 5 bases, leaving 13 bases between the germline ends. Germline CDR1 is SNHLY and CDR2 is FYNNEI. This CDR3 region has 13 residues. The CDR3 sequence: CASREAGVYGYTF. The CDR3 DNA is TGTGCCAGCAGAGAGGCAGGGGTGTATGGCTACACCTTC.

The gene calls are TRBV12-3 or TRBV12-4 and TRBJ2-5, with D possibly matching TRBD2 (5 bases). The CDR3 has 13 residues. Trimming removed 3 bases at V and 2 bases at J, with 7 bases between. The CDR3 sequence is CASSFLAQETQYF. In nucleotides, the CDR3 is TGTGCCAGCAGTTTCCTAGCACAAGAGACCCAGTACTTC.

The J gene is TRBJ2-1, the V gene TRBV5-4, with D unclear. The germline V and J ends were trimmed by 3 bases and 5 bases, with 15 bases remaining between them. The germline CDR1 and CDR2 sequences are SGHNT and YYREEE (reference sequence). This CDR3 region has 15 residues. This CDR3 is CASSSLERSHNEQFF. The CDR3 DNA reads TGTGCCAGCAGCTCTTTGGAGCGTTCCCACAATGAGCAGTTCTTC.

The rearrangement uses TRBV4-1 and TRBJ2-3; 10 bases are shared with TRBD2. Germline CDR1 reads MGHRA; CDR2 reads YSYEKL. The V segment lost 0 bases and the J segment 10 bases; nucleotides outside the gene matches: 13. The CDR3 contains 17 residues. As DNA, the CDR3 is TGCGCCAGCAGCCAAGAAGGGCGAGCGGGGGGGCTCGGGGCGCAGTATTTT. Its protein product is CASSQEGRAGGLGAQYF.

By proportion, this clone is medium-sized. This chain connects TRBV3-1 (or the pseudogene TRBV3-2) to TRBJ2-7, with TRBD1 as a possible D gene (6 bases). This CDR3 contains 14 residues. With 0 bases removed from V and 3 bases from J, the gap between germline ends came to 9 bases. Germline CDR1 is LGHDT and CDR2 is YNNKEL (reference sequence). CDR3 in DNA: TGTGCCAGCAGCCAAGATCCAGGGGACTACGAGCAGTACTTC. Its protein is CASSQDPGDYEQYF.

The chain combines TRBV28 with TRBJ1-3; D gene uncertain. This CDR3 spans 16 amino acids. Germline CDR1 is MDHEN and CDR2 is SYDVKM. The V end lost 3 bases, the J end lost 2 bases, and 14 bases lay between the germline ends. CDR3 nucleotide sequence: TGTGCCAGCAGTTTCCCGGGTCCCGGGGCTGGAAACACCATATATTTT. Translating it yields CASSFPGPGAGNTIYF.

The chain has TRBV10-2 and TRBJ2-5; 9 nucleotides agree with TRBD1. The ends lost 1 base at V and 3 bases at J; junction bases unmatched: 3. CDR3 length: 15 amino acids. The germline V gene has CDR1 WSHSY and CDR2 SAAADI. This CDR3 reads CASSEWDRAKETQYF. Written as DNA, the CDR3 is TGCGCCAGCAGTGAGTGGGACAGGGCGAAAGAGACCCAGTACTTC.

V usage is TRBV19 and J usage is TRBJ2-3, with TRBD2 identical over 9 bases. The CDR3 has 15 amino acids. J was trimmed by 1 base and V by 5 bases; bases with no gene match: 4. Per germline, CDR1 LNHDA and CDR2 SQIVND (reference sequence). The CDR3 bases are TGTGCCAGTAGTTATAGCGGGGGCCGCACAGATACGCAGTATTTT. The encoded protein is CASSYSGGRTDTQYF.

The chain employs TRBV28 and TRBJ1-5; 9 bases align to TRBD1. This CDR3 has 13 amino acids. Germline loops: CDR1 MDHEN, CDR2 SYDVKM. V was clipped by 10 bases and J by 6 bases; unmatched bases: 7. The CDR3 DNA reads TGTGCCACCCAAGACAGGGGGGGTCAGCCCCAGCATTTT. As protein: CATQDRGGQPQHF. The full variable domain, with the rest looked up from reference TRBV28 and TRBJ1-5, is DVKVTQSSRYLVKRTGEKVFLECVQDMDHENMFWYRQDPGLGLRLIYFSYDVKMKEKGDIPEGYSVSREKKERFSLILESASTNQTSMYLCATQDRGGQPQHFGDGTRLSIL.

V gene TRBV7-9 combines with J gene TRBJ2-3; 7 bases are shared with TRBD1. Germline assignment: CDR1 SEHNR and CDR2 FQNEAQ (reference sequence). V was pared by 5 bases and J by 6 bases, with 8 bases of the junction left unmatched. The CDR3 spans 14 residues. The CDR3 loop reads CASSTGTDGDTQYF. CDR3 DNA sequence: TGTGCCAGCAGCACCGGGACAGACGGGGATACGCAGTATTTT.

The chain recombines TRBV7-3 with TRBJ2-5; 11 bases match TRBD2. The CDR3 spans 15 residues. Germline lookup yields CDR1 SGHTA and CDR2 FQGTGA. V lost 5 bases, J lost 10 bases, and 12 bases stayed unmatched. In DNA form, the CDR3 reads TGTGCCAGCAGCGCGACGACTAGCGGGGTGGGCGGCCAGTACTTC. It translates to CASSATTSGVGGQYF.

The V and J genes are TRBV3-1 (or the pseudogene TRBV3-2) and TRBJ1-6, with D possibly TRBD1 on 6 matching bases. The V end lost 6 bases, the J end lost 6 bases, and 15 bases lay between the germline ends. Germline-derived CDR1 and CDR2 are LGHDT and YNNKEL (reference sequence). The CDR3 extends over 15 amino acids. This CDR3 reads CASRELQDSNSPLHF. CDR3 nucleotide sequence: TGTGCCAGCAGAGAACTGCAGGACAGTAATTCACCCCTCCACTTT.

The J gene is TRBJ2-7, the V gene TRBV3-1 (or the pseudogene TRBV3-2); D remains unclear. V lost 1 base, J lost 2 bases, and 6 bases lay in between. The CDR3 length is 13 residues. Germline lookup yields CDR1 LGHDT and CDR2 YNNKEL (reference sequence). In nucleotides, the CDR3 is TGTGCCAGCAGCCAAGGATTAGCCTACGAGCAGTACTTC. Amino acids: CASSQGLAYEQYF.

Concerning this clone: A single base separates this from a much larger clone, so it may be a read error. V usage is TRBV7-9 and J usage is TRBJ1-1, with D possibly matching TRBD1 (6 bases). Germline CDR1 is SEHNR and CDR2 is FQNEAQ (reference sequence). Deletions cut 5 bases from V and 1 base from J, with 8 bases between. The CDR3 consists of 13 residues. CDR3 nucleotide sequence: TGTGCCAGCAGCCAGACAGGGAACACTGAAGCTTTCTTT. Amino acid sequence: CASSQTGNTEAFF.

The chain carries TRBV15 and TRBJ2-7; D perhaps matches TRBD1 (5 bases). The CDR3 contains 13 residues. Germline values: CDR1 LNHNV, CDR2 YYDKDF (reference sequence). With 4 bases removed from V and 6 bases from J, the gap between germline ends came to 13 bases. DNA of the CDR3: TGTGCCACCAGCACGGACACCCCGCCCGAGCAGTACTTC. This translates into CATSTDTPPEQYF.

The chain recombines TRBV27 with TRBJ2-7; tentatively, D is TRBD1 (5 bases). V gave up 8 bases and J gave up 0 bases, with 17 bases separating them. Germline V gene data show CDR1 as MNHEY and CDR2 as SMNVEV (reference sequence). CDR3 length: 15 residues. The CDR3 is CASVKTGFSSYEQYF. CDR3 sequence (DNA): TGTGCCAGCGTAAAAACAGGTTTCTCCTCCTACGAGCAGTACTTC.

The chain recombines TRBV3-1 (or the pseudogene TRBV3-2) with TRBJ2-5; TRBD1 matches 8 bases. Germline loops: CDR1 LGHDT, CDR2 YNNKEL (reference sequence). The CDR3 runs 15 residues. Unmatched junction bases numbered 12, after V lost 7 bases and J lost 5 bases. The CDR3 loop is CASTKSRGLGETQYF. The CDR3 region has the DNA TGTGCCAGCACCAAATCCAGGGGGCTTGGGGAGACCCAGTACTTC.

The gene calls are TRBV5-1 and TRBJ2-5; TRBD2 matches at 12 bases. The trim removed 0 bases at V and 2 bases at J, leaving 2 bases unmatched. The CDR3 has 16 amino acids. Germline assignment: CDR1 SGHRS and CDR2 YFSETQ. CDR3 nucleotides: TGCGCCAGCAGCTTGGCACTAGCGGGGGGACAAGAGACCCAGTACTTC. Residues: CASSLALAGGQETQYF.

The chain couples TRBV7-2 to TRBJ2-3; TRBD2 agrees at 7 bases. Losses at the gene ends were 10 bases for V and 3 bases for J; bases not matched to a gene: 13. Germline V gene sequence: CDR1 SGHTA, CDR2 FQGNSA. The CDR3 is 15 residues long. CDR3 loop: CATALGGMGTDTQYF. The CDR3 region has the DNA TGTGCCACCGCCCTCGGGGGGATGGGAACAGATACGCAGTATTTT.

Only a few counts were recorded for this clone. The rearrangement uses TRBV2 and TRBJ1-4; D is undetermined. CDR1 is SNHLY, CDR2 FYNNEI, per germline. Trimming shortened V by 6 bases and J by 0 bases, and 14 bases separated the two germline ends. This CDR3 region has 16 residues. CDR3 coding DNA: TGTGCCAGCAGCGTGACGGAGGGCACAACTAATGAAAAACTGTTTTTT. This gives the protein CASSVTEGTTNEKLFF.

The J gene is TRBJ2-3, the V gene TRBV18, with D maybe TRBD2 (6 bases). Trimming stripped 3 bases from V and 2 bases from J, with 12 bases between. Germline CDR1 reads KGHSH; CDR2 reads LQKENI. The CDR3 length is 15 residues. CDR3: CASSPWDLHTDTQYF. The DNA of the CDR3 is TGTGCCAGCTCACCCTGGGACTTACACACAGATACGCAGTATTTT.

The chain carries TRBV14 and TRBJ1-1; the match to TRBD1 covers 7 bases. CDR1 and CDR2 (germline): SGHDN, FVKESK. The CDR3 is made up of 12 amino acids. The V gene end was trimmed by 4 bases and the J gene end by 4 bases; junction bases not matched to a gene: 0. The CDR3 here is CASSRQGTEAFF. The CDR3 coding sequence is TGTGCCAGCAGCCGACAGGGCACTGAAGCTTTCTTT.

The rearrangement uses TRBV7-3 and TRBJ2-1, with 8 bases fitting TRBD2. With 2 bases clipped from V and 2 bases from J, the junction kept 5 bases outside the gene matches. Germline V gene lookup returns CDR1 SGHTA and CDR2 FQGTGA. This CDR3 region has 16 residues. The CDR3 DNA reads TGTGCCAGCAGCTTACACGGGGGGGCAACCTACAATGAGCAGTTCTTC. It specifies CASSLHGGATYNEQFF.

On this clone: Within the sample, other DNA sequences also encode this same CDR3. The chain employs TRBV6-5 and TRBJ1-2, with 9 bases matching TRBD1. This CDR3 has 13 amino acids. The V gene end was trimmed by 6 bases and the J gene end by 5 bases; junction bases not matched to a gene: 4. Germline V lookup: CDR1 MNHEY, CDR2 SVGAGI. Here the CDR3 reads CASRTGTGYGYTF. The DNA of the CDR3 is TGTGCCAGCAGGACCGGGACAGGGTATGGCTACACCTTC.

This clone is medium-sized. The chain combines TRBV6-4 with TRBJ2-3; tentatively, D is TRBD1 (6 bases). Trimming left V 6 bases short and J 2 bases short, with 9 bases between. CDR1 is MRHNA and CDR2 is SNTAGT in the germline V gene. This CDR3 has 13 residues. The CDR3 DNA follows: TGTGCCAGCAGCCCAGGGGACACAGATACGCAGTATTTT. Translating gives CASSPGDTDTQYF.